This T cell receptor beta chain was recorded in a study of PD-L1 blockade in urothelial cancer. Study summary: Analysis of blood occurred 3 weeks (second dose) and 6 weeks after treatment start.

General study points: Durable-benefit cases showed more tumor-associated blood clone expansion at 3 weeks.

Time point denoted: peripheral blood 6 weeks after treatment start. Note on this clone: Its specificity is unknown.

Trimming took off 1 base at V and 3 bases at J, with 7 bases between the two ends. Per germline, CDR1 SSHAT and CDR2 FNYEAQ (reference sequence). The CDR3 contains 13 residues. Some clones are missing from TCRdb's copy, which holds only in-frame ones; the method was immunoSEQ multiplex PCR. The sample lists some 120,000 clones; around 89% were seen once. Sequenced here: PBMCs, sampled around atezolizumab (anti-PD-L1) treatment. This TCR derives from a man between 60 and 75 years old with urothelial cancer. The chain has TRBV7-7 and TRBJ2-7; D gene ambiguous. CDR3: CASSLGDNYEQYF. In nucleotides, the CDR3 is TGTGCCAGCAGCTTAGGAGACAACTACGAGCAGTACTTC.